This T cell receptor (beta chain) originates from a study of CD8+ T cells in alopecia areata. Whole-study context: In an open-label trial, patients got 5 to 10 mg tofacitinib twice daily. Patients in the study were on tofacitinib for 6 to 18 months, then off it for 6 months.

Findings and limits, study-wide: Association of baseline CD8+ expansion with response is uncertain owing to one nonresponder.

Regarding treatment: oral pan-JAK inhibitor, 5-10 mg twice daily. Collected material from alopecia areata patients comprised lesional scalp punch biopsies and peripheral blood. cDNA reverse transcribed from extracted RNA served as the sequencing template. Method: immunoSEQ multiplex PCR; TCRdb's copy keeps in-frame clones and lacks some. The data contain 150,000 to 250,000 clones, approximately 60% of them singletons. Germline CDR1 is SNHLY and CDR2 is FYNNEI. This CDR3 has 14 residues. The V gene end was trimmed by 6 bases and the J gene end by 2 bases; junction bases not matched to a gene: 5. Regarding this clone: Its specificity is unknown.

The chain is built from TRBV2 and TRBJ2-5, with 8 bases aligning to TRBD1. The material was CD4+ T cells sorted from blood, obtained at week 4, from a patient treated with tofacitinib. The origin of this receptor is a human donor with alopecia areata. The CDR3: CASRRQGTQETQYF. Here the CDR3 DNA reads TGTGCCAGCAGGAGACAGGGGACACAAGAGACCCAGTACTTC.